These 22 T cell receptor beta chains share one sample of origin, sequenced in a study of tumor and adjacent non-tumor tissue in lung cancer. Three rounds of nested PCR, following a modified ARM-PCR protocol, produced the TCRbeta library. Via MiXCR, TCRdb re-called the multiplex PCR reads, giving one row per CDR3 protein. The sample has about 80,000 distinct CDR3 sequences, about 82% seen once. This sample's RNA came from whole unsorted tissue. This non-tumor lung sample came from over 3 cm beyond the tumor edge. Specimen: distant non-tumor lung tissue. The receptors were sampled from a man aged 60 to 75 with non-small cell lung cancer.

Note on this clonotype: Because it lacks the conserved phenylalanine or tryptophan at the end, this CDR3 is likely a read error. This chain uses TRBV29-1 with TRBJ2-4; D is perhaps TRBD1 (7 bases). The CDR3 loop spans 18 amino acids. Germline V gene sequence: CDR1 SQVTM, CDR2 ANQGSEA. CDR3 amino acids: CGVEHPEGGRGAKNIQYL. CDR3 in DNA: TGTGGCGTTGAACACCCGGAGGGGGGCAGGGGGGCCAAAAACATTCAGTACCTC.

As concerns this clonotype: Germline and junction disagree at one end, which may indicate a read error. This rearrangement joins TRBV4-3 to TRBJ2-7; 10 bases match TRBD1. The length of the CDR3 is 14 residues. Germline V gene lookup returns CDR1 LGHNA and CDR2 YSLEER. CDR3 protein: CSSSQRDRGYEQYF. CDR3 DNA sequence: TGCTCCAGCAGCCAACGGGACAGGGGCTACGAGCAGTACTTC.

This clonotype occurred once. The junction departs from germline at one end; a sequencing error may be responsible. The rearrangement joins TRBV6-5 to TRBJ2-7, with D tentatively TRBD2 (6 bases). The CDR3 sequence is 15 residues long. CDR1 is MNHEY, CDR2 SVGAGI, per germline. CDR3 loop: CASNYHWGVDYEQYF. The CDR3 coding sequence is TGTGCCAGCAATTACCACTGGGGCGTGGACTATGAGCAGTACTTC.

The rearrangement joins TRBV7-9 to TRBJ2-3; 9 bases are a match to TRBD2. Unmatched junction bases numbered 7, after V lost 5 bases and J lost 1 base. Per germline, CDR1 SEHNR and CDR2 FQNEAQ (reference sequence). This CDR3 has 16 amino acids. The CDR3 DNA sequence: TGTGCCAGCAGCCATGATCTAGCGGGACGCACAGATACGCAGTATTTT. Amino acid sequence: CASSHDLAGRTDTQYF. The full variable domain, completed using reference TRBV7-9 and TRBJ2-3, is DTGVSQNPRHKITKRGQNVTFRCDPISEHNRLYWYRQTLGQGPEFLTYFQNEAQLEKSRLLSDRFSAERPKGSFSTLEIQRTEQGDSAMYLCASSHDLAGRTDTQYFGPGTRLTVL.

Worth noting for this clonotype: The conserved final phenylalanine or tryptophan is absent from the CDR3, which likely points to a read error. The DNA is omitted, as the CDR3 cannot be located on it reliably, and the CDR3 follows TCRdb's listing. The chain links TRBV20-1 to TRBJ2-3; the table's D call TRBD2 went unverified against the DNA. The CDR3 has 15 residues if both end residues are counted. CDR1 DFQATT and CDR2 SNEGSKA come from the germline V gene (reference sequence). The chain's CDR3 is CSAEPGTQAQIRSIL.

The J gene is TRBJ2-7, the V gene TRBV4-3; a weak D match, TRBD1 (5 bases). The CDR3 is made up of 15 amino acids. Trimming took off 1 base at V and 4 bases at J, with 14 bases between the two ends. Germline CDR1 LGHNA, CDR2 YSLEER. The CDR3 here is CASSQGHTGAYEQYF. The CDR3 DNA is TGCGCCAGCAGCCAAGGTCATACAGGTGCGTACGAGCAGTACTTC.

Many counts were recorded for this clonotype. This chain uses TRBV13 with TRBJ2-7; 16 bases are shared with TRBD2. This CDR3 is built from 15 residues. The germline gives CDR1 PRHDT, CDR2 FYEKMQ (reference sequence). Unmatched junction bases numbered 8, after V lost 4 bases and J lost 11 bases. The CDR3 sequence: CASSSGTSGRAGEYF. The CDR3 DNA reads as TGTGCCAGCAGCTCAGGGACTAGCGGGAGGGCCGGGGAGTACTTC.

As for this clonotype: The germline gene is not matched at one end of the junction; a read error may be the cause. This rearrangement joins TRBV11-2 to TRBJ2-7, with a tentative D call TRBD2 (5 bases). CDR3 length equals 14 residues. Looked up from germline, CDR1 is SGHAT and CDR2 is FQNNGV. DNA for the CDR3: TGTGCCAGCAGCCCCTCCGGGCGGGCGGAGGAGCAGTACTTT. This codes for CASSPSGRAEEQYF.

In its sample, this clonotype was seen once. V is TRBV29-1 and J is TRBJ2-7; possibly TRBD1 or TRBD2 for D (5 bases each). Germline CDR1 is SQVTM and CDR2 is ANQGSEA. This CDR3 is built from 13 residues. In nucleotides, the CDR3 is TGCATCGCACAGGACTCAGTTACCTACGAGCAGTACTTC. As protein: CIAQDSVTYEQYF.

This chain uses TRBV29-1 with TRBJ2-3; possibly TRBD2 for D (6 bases). This CDR3 comprises 19 residues. Germline values: CDR1 SQVTM, CDR2 ANQGSEA. V gave up 2 bases and J gave up 5 bases, with 29 bases separating them. CDR3 residues: CSVELPGLGYSGGEDTQYF. Written as DNA, the CDR3 is TGCAGCGTTGAACTTCCGGGGCTGGGGTATTCCGGCGGGGAAGATACGCAGTATTTT.

The chain couples TRBV12-3 or TRBV12-4 to TRBJ1-1; a weak D match, TRBD1 (6 bases). Deletions cut 6 bases from V and 8 bases from J, with 22 bases between. The CDR3 is made up of 15 amino acids. As DNA, the CDR3 is TGTGCCAGCAGGAGAACAGGGTTGGGGGGCACCGAAGCTTTCTTT. This codes for CASRRTGLGGTEAFF.

Only one count was recorded for this clonotype. Possible read error: a much larger clone is one base away. CDR3 amino acids: CASSSGDGTNYGYTF. The CDR3 DNA follows: TGTGCCAGCAGCTCCGGGGACGGAACTAACTATGGCTACACCTTC. The chain carries TRBV5-6 and TRBJ1-2, with a weak D call TRBD1 (5 bases). Germline assignment: CDR1 SGHDT and CDR2 YYEEEE. With 3 bases removed from V and 0 bases from J, the gap between germline ends came to 12 bases. CDR3 length: 15 amino acids.

Concerning this clonotype itself: One base away lies a much larger clone, so this may be a sequencing read error. The CDR3 is CASIQDGLADSAKNIQYF. In DNA, the CDR3 is TGCGCCAGCATCCAAGATGGACTAGCGGATTCAGCCAAAAACATTCAGTACTTC. The J gene is TRBJ2-4, the V gene TRBV4-3; TRBD2 aligns across 10 bases. This CDR3 has 18 residues. Germline assignment: CDR1 LGHNA and CDR2 YSLEER.

Regarding this clonotype: An end of the junction does not agree with germline; a read error may underlie this. The V gene is TRBV6-1, the J gene TRBJ2-3, with 9 nucleotides matching TRBD1. The CDR3 is made up of 14 amino acids. Germline V gene sequence: CDR1 MNHNS, CDR2 SASEGT. The DNA for the CDR3 is TGTGCCAGCACCCGGGACAGGGTAACAGGTACGCAGTATTTT. Translated, it gives CASTRDRVTGTQYF.

This clonotype occurred a few times. The gene calls are TRBV20-1 and TRBJ2-1; possibly TRBD2 for D (6 bases). This CDR3 comprises 19 residues. The ends were cut back, 6 bases at V and 0 bases at J, with 27 bases in the middle. CDR1 DFQATT and CDR2 SNEGSKA come from the germline V gene (reference sequence). Here the CDR3 reads CSAIRFGGRSGSSYNEQFF. CDR3 DNA: TGCAGTGCCATTCGGTTCGGAGGGCGTAGCGGAAGCTCCTACAATGAGCAGTTCTTC.

As for this clonotype: One end of the junction is discordant with germline, which a read error may explain. The J gene is TRBJ1-1, the V gene TRBV4-3; D is unclear. CDR1 LGHNA and CDR2 YSLEER come from the germline V gene. The CDR3 sequence is 14 residues long. In DNA form, the CDR3 reads TGCGCCAACAGCCAGGATTGGCACAACACTGAAGCTTTCTTT. Translation: CANSQDWHNTEAFF.

For this clonotype: One junction end disagrees with the germline gene, perhaps due to a read error. The V gene is TRBV11-3, the J gene TRBJ2-3, with 8 bases that match TRBD1. Germline V CDR1 and CDR2: SGHNT, YENEEA. This CDR3 is built from 13 residues. In DNA, the CDR3 is TGTGCCATCAGCTTTCAGGGGGCAGATAGGCGGTATTTT. Residues: CAISFQGADRRYF.

This clonotype was counted ten times or more. The CDR3 loop reads CSARDRGREYEQYF. As DNA, the CDR3 is TGCAGTGCTAGAGATCGTGGCAGGGAGTACGAGCAGTACTTC. The chain combines TRBV20-1 with TRBJ2-7, with D perhaps being TRBD1 or TRBD2 (5 bases each). V gave up 0 bases and J gave up 4 bases, with 13 bases separating them. The germline gives CDR1 DFQATT, CDR2 SNEGSKA (reference sequence). The CDR3 loop spans 14 amino acids.

The chain is built from TRBV20-1 and TRBJ2-2; D gene ambiguous. V shed 0 bases and J shed 7 bases, with 18 bases lying between them. This CDR3 is 16 amino acids long. The germline gives CDR1 DFQATT, CDR2 SNEGSKA (reference sequence). CDR3 sequence reads: CSAREGMGGYNGELFF. The CDR3 DNA sequence: TGCAGTGCTAGAGAGGGGATGGGTGGGTATAACGGGGAGCTGTTTTTT.

Regarding this clonotype: One junction end disagrees with the germline gene, perhaps due to a read error. V and J are TRBV11-2 and TRBJ2-7, with TRBD1 matching over 8 bases. The CDR3 loop spans 17 amino acids. CDR1 and CDR2 from the germline V gene are SGHAT and FQNNGV. The CDR3 DNA follows: TGTGCCATCAGCCCGGTGGGACAGGCCTTCGAATCCTACGAGCAGTACTTC. It specifies CAISPVGQAFESYEQYF.

The chain employs TRBV4-1 and TRBJ2-2; D is undetermined. The CDR3 has 13 amino acids. The ends were cut back, 10 bases at V and 1 base at J, with 10 bases in the middle. CDR1 is MGHRA and CDR2 is YSYEKL in the germline V gene. DNA for the CDR3: TGCGCCACCACCTGGGGGAACACCGGGGAGCTGTTTTTT. Residues: CATTWGNTGELFF.

The rearrangement links TRBV29-1 to TRBJ2-3; TRBD2 matches at 12 bases. Germline V gene lookup returns CDR1 SQVTM and CDR2 ANQGSEA. The J segment lost 3 bases and the V segment lost 6 bases, leaving 7 bases of the junction unmatched. The CDR3 is made up of 15 amino acids. The CDR3: CSVSSGGAWTDTQYF. Here the CDR3 DNA reads TGCAGCGTCTCTAGCGGGGGGGCTTGGACAGATACGCAGTATTTT.